This TCR beta chain was found in a study of blood T cell repertoires in COVID-19. Study at large: Collection of acute and convalescent COVID-19 samples took place in the United States, Italy and Spain.

Residents of around 24 US areas, aged about 18 to 89 years, made up the participants. Participants' reported clinical history set cohort assignment. Symptom resolution, clearance, or two negative PCRs marked donors in Cohort 3 as recovered. Looked up from germline, CDR1 is SGHTA and CDR2 is FQGNSA. This CDR3 region has 11 residues. V was trimmed by 0 bases and J by 7 bases, leaving 4 bases between them. TCRdb's table, derived via immunoSEQ multiplex PCR, lists solely in-frame clones and lacks some. Here the sample spans some 200,000 clones, roughly 80% being singletons. The TCR sequence derives from a man between 40 and 49 years old who had recovered from COVID-19. The sequenced sample consisted of PBMCs or T cells enriched from blood (not recorded which). The rearrangement joins TRBV7-2 to TRBJ2-7; D ambiguous. The CDR3 nucleotides read TGTGCCAGCAGCTTAGCCGTTGAGCAGTACTTC. This encodes CASSLAVEQYF.